A selection of T cell receptor beta chains follows, all from one sample in a study of shared T cell receptors in the human thymus. TCRdb's table, derived via immunoSEQ multiplex PCR, lists solely in-frame clones and lacks some. This sample has tens of thousands of clones; more than 90% occur once, and the top ten carry about 0.033%. Material: thymocytes. The receptors shown here come from a human donor. Both conserved end residues are part of each CDR3. D genes are given only for firm matches. Clone size is given for some rows only: seen once, a few or many times, or a class if the clone is expanded.

v_call,j_call,clone_size,d_call,cdr3_aa,cdr3_nt
TRBV7-2,TRBJ1-2,-,TRBD1,CASSLHQWGQANYGYTF,TGTGCCAGCAGCCTACACCAGTGGGGACAGGCCAACTATGGCTACACCTTC
TRBV4-1,TRBJ1-5,-,TRBD1,CASSQDQGTVPGLSNQPQHF,TGCGCCAGCAGCCAAGATCAGGGGACAGTACCCGGGCTAAGCAATCAGCCCCAGCATTTT
TRBV4-2,TRBJ2-2,-,-,CASSLEGYEGGRGTGELFF,TGTGCCAGCAGCCTCGAAGGATATGAGGGGGGGCGAGGCACCGGGGAGCTGTTTTTT
TRBV15,TRBJ1-5,-,-,CATSADNQPQHF,TGTGCCACCAGCGCTGATAATCAGCCCCAGCATTTT
TRBV20-1,TRBJ2-7,-,-,CSGGVGYEQYF,TGCAGTGGAGGCGTGGGCTACGAGCAGTACTTC
TRBV27,TRBJ2-1,-,-,CASSLSIWRHPYNEQFF,TGTGCCAGCAGTTTATCGATATGGCGTCATCCCTACAATGAGCAGTTCTTC
TRBV4-1,TRBJ1-4,-,TRBD1,CASSHRRSGQGNEKLFF,TGCGCCAGCAGCCACAGACGCTCGGGACAGGGTAATGAAAAACTGTTTTTT
TRBV5-1,TRBJ2-1,-,-,CASSLFPQASDYNEQFF,TGCGCCAGCAGCTTGTTCCCCCAGGCATCTGATTACAATGAGCAGTTCTTC
TRBV4-3,TRBJ2-2,-,TRBD1,CASSHHGGQGDTGELFF,TGCGCCAGCAGCCACCACGGAGGACAGGGGGACACCGGGGAGCTGTTTTTT
TRBV19,TRBJ2-2,-,-,CASSIGVDAGELFF,TGTGCCAGTAGTATAGGCGTGGACGCCGGGGAGCTGTTTTTT
TRBV5-1,TRBJ2-7,-,TRBD1,CASSPGTDHSYEQYF,TGCGCCAGCAGCCCCGGGACAGATCACTCCTACGAGCAGTACTTC
TRBV5-4,TRBJ2-7,-,-,CASSLVGVGYEQYF,TGTGCCAGCAGCTTAGTAGGGGTGGGCTACGAGCAGTACTTC
TRBV4-3,TRBJ2-1,-,TRBD1,CASSPHRDRHNEQFF,TGCGCCAGCAGCCCCCACCGGGACAGACACAATGAGCAGTTCTTC
TRBV4-3,TRBJ2-3,-,-,CASSQDGTPDQYLGTQYF,TGCGCCAGCAGCCAAGATGGGACCCCCGACCAGTATTTGGGTACGCAGTATTTT
TRBV4-1,TRBJ1-3,-,TRBD1,CASSPFGTGRSLSGNTIYF,TGCGCCAGCAGCCCGTTCGGGACAGGGCGTTCTCTATCGGGGAACACCATATATTTT
TRBV5-8,TRBJ1-1,-,-,CASSLSQGGKRNTEAFF,TGTGCCAGCAGCTTGTCACAGGGAGGGAAAAGGAACACTGAAGCTTTCTTT
TRBV5-6,TRBJ1-1,-,-,CASSVTGRNDMNTEAFF,TGTGCCAGCAGCGTCACAGGACGGAACGATATGAACACTGAAGCTTTCTTT
TRBV12-5,TRBJ2-1,-,TRBD2,CASGLLASGVYNEQFF,TGTGCTAGTGGTTTGTTGGCTAGCGGGGTTTACAATGAGCAGTTCTTC
TRBV5-1,TRBJ2-6,-,-,CASSLGHGANVLTF,TGCGCCAGCAGCTTGGGGCATGGGGCCAACGTCCTGACTTTC
TRBV27,TRBJ1-2,-,-,CASSPGTDNYGYTF,TGTGCCAGCAGCCCCGGGACTGACAATTATGGCTACACCTTC
TRBV25-1,TRBJ1-1,-,-,CASIGLDGRGNTEAFF,TGTGCCAGCATTGGACTGGATGGTAGGGGGAACACTGAAGCTTTCTTT
TRBV12-5,TRBJ1-1,-,TRBD1,CASGKTDRGKSYAKAFF,TGTGCTAGTGGAAAAACTGACAGGGGGAAGTCGTACGCGAAAGCTTTCTTT
TRBV6-5,TRBJ1-6,-,-,CASSWGQIYNSPLHF,TGTGCCAGCAGTTGGGGACAAATTTATAATTCACCCCTCCACTTT
TRBV18,TRBJ2-3,-,-,CASGRDDSDTQYF,TGTGCCAGCGGCAGGGATGACTCAGATACGCAGTATTTT
TRBV4-3,TRBJ2-7,-,TRBD1,CASSQDEYLGQPYEQYF,TGCGCCAGCAGCCAAGACGAATATTTGGGACAGCCCTACGAGCAGTACTTC
TRBV4-1,TRBJ1-1,-,-,CASSQDGTGTVSEAFF,TGCGCCAGCAGCCAAGACGGGACCGGGACGGTTTCTGAAGCTTTCTTT
TRBV19,TRBJ1-4,-,TRBD1,CASLGQHNEKLFF,TGTGCCAGTTTGGGACAGCATAATGAAAAACTGTTTTTT
TRBV4-1,TRBJ2-5,-,TRBD2,CASSLIAGIQETQYF,TGCGCCAGCAGCTTAATAGCGGGGATACAAGAGACCCAGTACTTC
TRBV7-3,TRBJ2-1,once,TRBD2,CASSLIGLAETYNEQFF,TGTGCCAGCAGCTTAATAGGACTAGCGGAGACCTACAATGAGCAGTTCTTC
TRBV29-1,TRBJ1-2,-,TRBD1,CSVACKDRVYGYTF,TGCAGCGTTGCGTGCAAGGACAGGGTCTATGGCTACACCTTC
TRBV9,TRBJ2-3,-,-,CASSVKTTGVTDTQYF,TGTGCCAGCAGCGTAAAGACTACGGGGGTTACAGATACGCAGTATTTT
TRBV27,TRBJ2-4,-,-,CASKGALAKNIQYF,TGTGCCAGCAAGGGCGCCCTAGCCAAAAACATTCAGTACTTC
TRBV5-4,TRBJ2-7,-,TRBD1,CASSSGTGAVYEQYF,TGTGCCAGCAGCTCGGGGACAGGGGCGGTCTACGAGCAGTACTTC
TRBV7-3,TRBJ2-3,-,-,CASSRGGDTQYF,TGTGCCAGCAGTAGAGGGGGTGATACGCAGTATTTT
TRBV7-6,TRBJ1-2,-,-,CASSLDSRSYGYTF,TGTGCCAGCAGCTTAGATAGTAGGAGCTATGGCTACACCTTC
TRBV6-1,TRBJ1-5,-,TRBD1,CASRTRGRNNQPQHF,TGTGCCAGCAGAACGAGGGGGCGAAACAATCAGCCCCAGCATTTT
TRBV5-1,TRBJ2-3,-,-,CASSLVGATSTDTQYF,TGCGCCAGCAGCTTGGTTGGCGCCACTAGCACAGATACGCAGTATTTT